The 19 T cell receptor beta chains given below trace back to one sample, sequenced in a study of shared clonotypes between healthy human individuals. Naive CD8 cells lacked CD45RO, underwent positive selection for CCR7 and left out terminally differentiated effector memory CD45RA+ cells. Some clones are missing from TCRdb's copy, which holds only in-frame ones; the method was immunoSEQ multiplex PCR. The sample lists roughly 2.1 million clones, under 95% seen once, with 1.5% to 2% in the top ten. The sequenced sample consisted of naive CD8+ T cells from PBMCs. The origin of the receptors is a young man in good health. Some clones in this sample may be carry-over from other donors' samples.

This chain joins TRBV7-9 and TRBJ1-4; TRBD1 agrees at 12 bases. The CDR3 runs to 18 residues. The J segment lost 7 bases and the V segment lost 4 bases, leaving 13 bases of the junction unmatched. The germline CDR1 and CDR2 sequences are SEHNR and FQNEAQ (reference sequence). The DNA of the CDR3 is TGTGCCAGCAGCTCCGACCGGGACAGGGGGCGCGGAGGTGAAAAACTGTTTTTT. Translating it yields CASSSDRDRGRGGEKLFF.

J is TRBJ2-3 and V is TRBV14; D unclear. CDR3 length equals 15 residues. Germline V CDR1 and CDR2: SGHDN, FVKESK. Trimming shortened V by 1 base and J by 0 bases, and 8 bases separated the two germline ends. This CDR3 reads CASSQVWQSTDTQYF. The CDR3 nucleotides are TGTGCCAGCAGCCAAGTTTGGCAAAGCACAGATACGCAGTATTTT. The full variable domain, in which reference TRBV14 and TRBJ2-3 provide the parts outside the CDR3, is EAGVTQFPSHSVIEKGQTVTLRCDPISGHDNLYWYRRVMGKEIKFLLHFVKESKQDESGMPNNRFLAERTGGTYSTLKVQPAELEDSGVYFCASSQVWQSTDTQYFGPGTRLTVL.

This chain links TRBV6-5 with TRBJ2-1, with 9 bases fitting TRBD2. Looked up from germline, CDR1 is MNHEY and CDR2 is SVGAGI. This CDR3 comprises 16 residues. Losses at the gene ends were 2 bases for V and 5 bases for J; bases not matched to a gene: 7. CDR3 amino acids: CASSYLAGGAHNEQFF. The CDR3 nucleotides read TGTGCCAGCAGTTACCTCGCGGGAGGGGCCCACAATGAGCAGTTCTTC.

The CDR3 region has the DNA TGTGCCAGCAGGGGCGGGGGGGACTACGAGCAGTACTTC. Protein product: CASRGGGDYEQYF. The J gene is TRBJ2-7, the V gene TRBV27; 9 bases are shared with TRBD2. The CDR3 sequence is 13 residues long. J gave up 3 bases and V 6 bases, and 3 bases lay outside the gene matches. The germline CDR1 and CDR2 sequences are MNHEY and SMNVEV (reference sequence).

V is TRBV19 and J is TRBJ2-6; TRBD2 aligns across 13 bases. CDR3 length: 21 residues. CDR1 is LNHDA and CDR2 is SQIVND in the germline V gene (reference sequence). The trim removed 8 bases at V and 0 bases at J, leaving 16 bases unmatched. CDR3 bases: TGTGCCAGTTGGGCCGGGACTAGCGGGACTGGACAGGGCTCTGGGGCCAACGTCCTGACTTTC. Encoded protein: CASWAGTSGTGQGSGANVLTF.

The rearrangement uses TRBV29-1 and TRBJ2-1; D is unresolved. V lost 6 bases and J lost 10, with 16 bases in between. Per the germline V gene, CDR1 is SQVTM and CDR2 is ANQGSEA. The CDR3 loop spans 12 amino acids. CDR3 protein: CSVLGTFGEQFF. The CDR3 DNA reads TGCAGCGTCCTAGGCACTTTTGGGGAGCAGTTCTTC.

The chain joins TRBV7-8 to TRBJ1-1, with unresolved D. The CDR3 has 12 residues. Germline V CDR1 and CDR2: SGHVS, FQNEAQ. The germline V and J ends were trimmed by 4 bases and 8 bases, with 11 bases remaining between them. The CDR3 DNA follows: TGTGCCAGCAGCTCCCTCGAGAGAGAAGCTTTCTTT. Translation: CASSSLEREAFF.

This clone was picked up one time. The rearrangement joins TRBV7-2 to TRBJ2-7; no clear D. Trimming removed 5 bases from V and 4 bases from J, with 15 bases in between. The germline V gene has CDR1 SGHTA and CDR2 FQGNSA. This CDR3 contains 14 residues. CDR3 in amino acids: CASSHVGNHYEQYF. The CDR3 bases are TGTGCCAGCAGCCATGTGGGCAACCATTACGAGCAGTACTTC. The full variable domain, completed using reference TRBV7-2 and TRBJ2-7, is GAGVSQSPSNKVTEKGKDVELRCDPISGHTALYWYRQSLGQGLEFLIYFQGNSAPDKSGLPSDRFSAERTGGSVSTLTIQRTQQEDSAVYLCASSHVGNHYEQYFGPGTRLTVT.

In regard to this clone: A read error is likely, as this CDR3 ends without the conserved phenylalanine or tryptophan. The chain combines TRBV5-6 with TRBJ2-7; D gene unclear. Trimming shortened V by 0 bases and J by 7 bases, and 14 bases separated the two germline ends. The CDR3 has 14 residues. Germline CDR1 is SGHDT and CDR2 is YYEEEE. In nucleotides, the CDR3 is TGTGCCAGCAGCTTGGTGGGCTCTACCTTAGAGCAGTACCTC. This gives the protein CASSLVGSTLEQYL.

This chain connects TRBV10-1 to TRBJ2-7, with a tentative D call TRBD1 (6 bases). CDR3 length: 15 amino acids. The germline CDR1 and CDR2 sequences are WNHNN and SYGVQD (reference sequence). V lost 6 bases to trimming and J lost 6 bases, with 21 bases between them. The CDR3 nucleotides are TGCGCCAGCAGCGCCCCAGGGGCGCCTTCGGGCGAGCAGTACTTC. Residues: CASSAPGAPSGEQYF.

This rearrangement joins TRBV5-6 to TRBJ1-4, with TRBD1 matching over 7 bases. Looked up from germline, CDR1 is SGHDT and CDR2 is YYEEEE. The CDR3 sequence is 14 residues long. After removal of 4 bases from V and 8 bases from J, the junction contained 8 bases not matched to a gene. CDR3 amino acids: CASSPGDSKEKLFF. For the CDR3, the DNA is TGTGCCAGCAGCCCGGGGGACAGCAAGGAAAAACTGTTTTTT.

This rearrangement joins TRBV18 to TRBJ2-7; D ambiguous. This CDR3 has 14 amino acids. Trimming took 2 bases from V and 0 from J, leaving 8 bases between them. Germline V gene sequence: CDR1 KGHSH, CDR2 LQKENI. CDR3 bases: TGTGCCAGCTCACCAACAGTAGACTCCTACGAGCAGTACTTC. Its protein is CASSPTVDSYEQYF.

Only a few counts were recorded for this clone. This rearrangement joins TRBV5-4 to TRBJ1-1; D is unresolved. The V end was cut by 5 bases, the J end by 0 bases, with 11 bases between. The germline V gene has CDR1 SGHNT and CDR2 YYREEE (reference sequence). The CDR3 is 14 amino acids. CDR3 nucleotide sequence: TGTGCCAGCAGTCTCCATGCCTTGAACACTGAAGCTTTCTTT. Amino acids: CASSLHALNTEAFF.

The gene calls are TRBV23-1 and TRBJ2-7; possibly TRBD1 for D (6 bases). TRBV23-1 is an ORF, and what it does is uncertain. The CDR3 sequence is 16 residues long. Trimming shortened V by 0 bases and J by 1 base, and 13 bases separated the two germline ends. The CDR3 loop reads CASSQSWGTSSYEQYF. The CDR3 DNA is TGCGCCAGCAGTCAATCTTGGGGGACAAGTTCCTACGAGCAGTACTTC.

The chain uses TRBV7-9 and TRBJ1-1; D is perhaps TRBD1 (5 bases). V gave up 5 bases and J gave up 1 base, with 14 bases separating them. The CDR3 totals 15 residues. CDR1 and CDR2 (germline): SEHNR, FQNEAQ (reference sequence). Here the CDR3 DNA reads TGTGCCAGCAGCCTTGAAGGCGGGGGGAACACTGAAGCTTTCTTT. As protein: CASSLEGGGNTEAFF.

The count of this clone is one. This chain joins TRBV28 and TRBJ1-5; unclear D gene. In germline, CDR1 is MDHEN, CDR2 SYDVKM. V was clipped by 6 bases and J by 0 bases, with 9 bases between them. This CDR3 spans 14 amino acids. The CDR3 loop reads CASRQQLSNQPQHF. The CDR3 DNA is TGTGCCAGCAGACAGCAACTTAGCAATCAGCCCCAGCATTTT. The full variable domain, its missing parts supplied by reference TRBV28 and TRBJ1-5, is DVKVTQSSRYLVKRTGEKVFLECVQDMDHENMFWYRQDPGLGLRLIYFSYDVKMKEKGDIPEGYSVSREKKERFSLILESASTNQTSMYLCASRQQLSNQPQHFGDGTRLSIL.

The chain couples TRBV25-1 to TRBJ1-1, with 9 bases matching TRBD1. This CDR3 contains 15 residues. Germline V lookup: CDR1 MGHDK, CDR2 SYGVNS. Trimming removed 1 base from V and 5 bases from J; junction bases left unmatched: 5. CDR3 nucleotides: TGTGCCAGCAGTGAATCGACAGGGGGGTGGACTGAAGCTTTCTTT. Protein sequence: CASSESTGGWTEAFF. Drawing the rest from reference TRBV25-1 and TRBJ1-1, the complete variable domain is EADIYQTPRYLVIGTGKKITLECSQTMGHDKMYWYQQDPGMELHLIHYSYGVNSTEKGDLSSESTVSRIRTEHFPLTLESARPSHTSQYLCASSESTGGWTEAFFGQGTRLTVV.

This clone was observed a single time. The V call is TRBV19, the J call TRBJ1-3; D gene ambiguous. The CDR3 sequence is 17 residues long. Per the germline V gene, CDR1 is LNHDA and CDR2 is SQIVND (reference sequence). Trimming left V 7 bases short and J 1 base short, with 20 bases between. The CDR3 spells CASIRTPGSTSGNTIYF. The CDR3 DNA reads TGTGCCAGTATCCGGACTCCGGGAAGCACTTCTGGAAACACCATATATTTT.

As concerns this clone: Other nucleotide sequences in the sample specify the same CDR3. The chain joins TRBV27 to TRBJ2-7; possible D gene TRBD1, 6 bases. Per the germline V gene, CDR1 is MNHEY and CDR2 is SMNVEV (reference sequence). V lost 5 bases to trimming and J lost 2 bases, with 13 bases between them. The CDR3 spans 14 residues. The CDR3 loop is CASSAGTSPYEQYF. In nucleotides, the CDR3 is TGTGCCAGCAGTGCCGGGACATCCCCCTACGAGCAGTACTTC.